What follows are 30 T cell receptor beta chains derived from one specimen sequenced in a study of shared clonotypes between healthy human individuals. Naive-designated CD8 cells lacked CD45RO, were positively enriched for CCR7, and omitted terminally differentiated effector memory CD45RA+ cells. TCRdb keeps only in-frame clones here, not all; method: immunoSEQ multiplex PCR. The data show 1.5 million to 2.5 million clones, less than 95% seen once. Sequenced sample: naive CD8+ T cells sorted from blood. The receptors here all came from a man aged 18 to 30 in good health.

A note on this clone: The DNA is left out, because the CDR3 cannot be placed on it with certainty; the CDR3 is given as TCRdb lists it. This chain links TRBV15 with TRBJ2-7. Germline V gene sequence: CDR1 LNHNV, CDR2 YYDKDF (reference sequence). Ends included, the CDR3 has 16 residues. CDR3 protein: CATSRDVGQGTREGLF.

The chain recombines TRBV29-1 with TRBJ2-2; D gene uncertain. Trimming removed 7 bases from V and 3 bases from J, with 6 bases in between. In germline, CDR1 is SQVTM, CDR2 ANQGSEA. The CDR3 is made up of 11 amino acids. The CDR3 sequence is CSAEYTGELFF. The DNA for the CDR3 is TGCAGCGCAGAGTACACCGGGGAGCTGTTTTTT.

This CDR3 is CASSPWPTEAFF. Here the CDR3 DNA reads TGCGCCAGCAGCCCCTGGCCTACCGAAGCTTTCTTT. The chain combines TRBV5-1 with TRBJ1-1; D remains ambiguous. Deletions cut 4 bases from V and 8 bases from J, with 12 bases between. The germline V gene has CDR1 SGHRS and CDR2 YFSETQ. The CDR3 length is 12 residues. Full variable domain (missing parts from reference TRBV5-1 and TRBJ1-1): KAGVTQTPRYLIKTRGQQVTLSCSPISGHRSVSWYQQTPGQGLQFLFEYFSETQRNKGNFPGRFSGRQFSNSRSEMNVSTLELGDSALYLCASSPWPTEAFFGQGTRLTVV.

A word on this clone: The same CDR3 arises from other DNA sequences in this sample as well. The chain has TRBV27 and TRBJ2-7; unclear D gene. This CDR3 comprises 13 residues. Germline lookup yields CDR1 MNHEY and CDR2 SMNVEV (reference sequence). V dropped 0 bases and J dropped 2 bases, with 5 bases sitting between them. CDR3 residues: CASSLSVAYEQYF. DNA for the CDR3: TGTGCCAGCAGTTTATCTGTTGCCTACGAGCAGTACTTC.

The rearrangement uses TRBV10-3 and TRBJ2-7; D unresolved. This CDR3 is built from 14 residues. V was clipped by 0 bases and J by 4 bases, with 10 bases between them. Looked up from germline, CDR1 is ENHRY and CDR2 is SYGVKD. The DNA of the CDR3 is TGTGCCATCAGTGAGTCGCGCAGTCCGTACGAGCAGTACTTC. Residues: CAISESRSPYEQYF.

The chain links TRBV6-6 to TRBJ2-7; 9 positions match TRBD2. The CDR3 extends over 15 amino acids. Losses at the gene ends were 4 bases for V and 4 bases for J; bases not matched to a gene: 8. From germline, CDR1 is MNHNY and CDR2 SVGAGI (reference sequence). The DNA for the CDR3 is TGTGCCAGCAGTTCTTCCGGGACTAGCTTGTACGAGCAGTACTTC. Its translation: CASSSSGTSLYEQYF.

For this clone: Different DNA sequences within this sample yield the same CDR3. The rearrangement uses TRBV9 and TRBJ2-2, with D hard to call. CDR1 and CDR2 from the germline V gene are SGDLS and YYNGEE. This CDR3 has 12 residues. V was trimmed by 4 bases and J by 8 bases, leaving 9 bases between them. CDR3 protein: CASSSLGGELFF. The CDR3 DNA is TGTGCCAGCAGCTCTCTTGGGGGGGAGCTGTTTTTT.

The rearrangement links TRBV2 to TRBJ1-1, with D hard to call. Trimming shortened V by 7 bases and J by 1 base, and 13 bases separated the two germline ends. The CDR3 is made up of 14 amino acids. Looked up from germline, CDR1 is SNHLY and CDR2 is FYNNEI. Here the CDR3 reads CASKWGSANTEAFF. The CDR3 DNA is TGTGCCAGCAAATGGGGAAGCGCGAACACTGAAGCTTTCTTT.

The chain is built from TRBV2 and TRBJ1-1; D gene uncertain. Germline V CDR1 and CDR2: SNHLY, FYNNEI. There are 10 residues in the CDR3. V lost 3 bases, J lost 4 bases, and 0 bases lay in between. CDR3: CASSDTEAFF. DNA for the CDR3: TGTGCCAGCAGTGACACTGAAGCTTTCTTT.

This sequence joins TRBV9 and TRBJ2-2; 10 nucleotides agree with TRBD1. Germline V gene sequence: CDR1 SGDLS, CDR2 YYNGEE. The junction had 14 bases not matched to a gene; V was cut back by 4 bases and J by 5 bases. The CDR3 extends over 18 amino acids. As DNA, the CDR3 is TGTGCCAGCAGCCCCTTGGACGGGACAGGGGAATATACCGGGGAGCTGTTTTTT. Protein product: CASSPLDGTGEYTGELFF.

The V and J genes are TRBV5-1 and TRBJ1-2; D possibly corresponds to TRBD1 (5 bases). Germline values: CDR1 SGHRS, CDR2 YFSETQ. V was trimmed by 0 bases and J by 4 bases, leaving 13 bases between them. The CDR3 consists of 15 residues. The CDR3 protein is CASSLGQGWSYGYTF. The CDR3 nucleotides read TGCGCCAGCAGCTTGGGGCAGGGATGGAGCTATGGCTACACCTTC.

The chain has TRBV19 and TRBJ1-1; no firm D call. This CDR3 region has 14 residues. With 3 bases removed from V and 4 bases from J, the gap between germline ends came to 12 bases. Germline V gene sequence: CDR1 LNHDA, CDR2 SQIVND (reference sequence). The CDR3 spells CASSIGAGFTEAFF. The CDR3 bases are TGTGCCAGTAGTATTGGCGCGGGGTTCACTGAAGCTTTCTTT.

The gene calls are TRBV28 and TRBJ1-3; D is uncertain. Germline CDR1 and CDR2: MDHEN and SYDVKM. The CDR3 covers 15 residues. The V end lost 1 base, the J end lost 0 bases, and 7 bases lay between the germline ends. CDR3 coding DNA: TGTGCCAGCAGTTTATCGGCAGGCTCTGGAAACACCATATATTTT. Its translation: CASSLSAGSGNTIYF.

This chain links TRBV6-5 with TRBJ1-2; no clear D gene. The CDR3 sequence is 15 residues long. V lost 1 base and J 6 bases, leaving 15 bases between the germline ends. Germline V gene sequence: CDR1 MNHEY, CDR2 SVGAGI. CDR3 bases: TGTGCCAGCAGTTACTTGTCGGGGAGCGACGATGGCTACACCTTC. This sequence encodes CASSYLSGSDDGYTF.

The rearrangement links TRBV6-6 to TRBJ2-3; D remains unclear. This CDR3 is 12 amino acids long. Germline CDR1 MNHNY, CDR2 SVGAGI (reference sequence). Trimming cost V 5 bases and J 3 bases, with 6 bases left between them. The DNA of the CDR3 is TGTGCCAGCAGTAAGCCTACAGATACGCAGTATTTT. Protein: CASSKPTDTQYF.

V usage is TRBV7-8 and J usage is TRBJ2-7; D is uncertain. Germline values: CDR1 SGHVS, CDR2 FQNEAQ. This CDR3 contains 12 residues. V gave up 1 base and J gave up 3 bases, with 4 bases separating them. In DNA form, the CDR3 reads TGTGCCAGCAGCTTAGACATCTACGAGCAGTACTTC. It is translated as CASSLDIYEQYF.

The chain is built from TRBV5-1 and TRBJ2-7, with D possibly TRBD1 on 6 matching bases. Trimming pared 2 bases from V and 4 bases from J, leaving 19 bases between. The CDR3 length is 16 residues. Germline-derived CDR1 and CDR2 are SGHRS and YFSETQ. In DNA, the CDR3 is TGCGCCAGCAGCTTTTTACCCAAGACAGGAGGATACGAGCAGTACTTC. Protein product: CASSFLPKTGGYEQYF.

The V call is TRBV5-1, the J call TRBJ2-3; 8 nucleotides line up with TRBD1. With V trimmed by 4 bases and J by 3 bases, 7 bases remained unmatched. The CDR3 consists of 15 residues. Looked up from germline, CDR1 is SGHRS and CDR2 is YFSETQ. CDR3 protein: CASSPGQGPTDTQYF. The CDR3 DNA sequence: TGCGCCAGCAGCCCCGGACAGGGACCTACAGATACGCAGTATTTT. Together with reference TRBV5-1 and TRBJ2-3, the CDR3 gives the full variable domain: KAGVTQTPRYLIKTRGQQVTLSCSPISGHRSVSWYQQTPGQGLQFLFEYFSETQRNKGNFPGRFSGRQFSNSRSEMNVSTLELGDSALYLCASSPGQGPTDTQYFGPGTRLTVL.

J is TRBJ2-3 and V is TRBV29-1; 7 nucleotides align to TRBD2. Germline CDR1 is SQVTM and CDR2 is ANQGSEA. The CDR3 extends over 14 amino acids. The ends lost 4 bases at V and 1 base at J; junction bases unmatched: 5. CDR3 loop: CSVVGGGGTDTQYF. The CDR3 DNA reads as TGCAGCGTTGTAGGCGGGGGAGGCACAGATACGCAGTATTTT.

This chain uses TRBV5-4 with TRBJ2-1; 7 bases are shared with TRBD2. This CDR3 contains 15 residues. From germline, CDR1 is SGHNT and CDR2 YYREEE (reference sequence). Trimming cost V 0 bases and J 12 bases; bases outside gene matches: 12. This chain's CDR3 is CASSLGVAGPEGQFF. The CDR3 DNA reads as TGTGCCAGCAGCTTGGGAGTAGCGGGCCCAGAGGGGCAGTTCTTC.

The rearrangement joins TRBV5-1 to TRBJ2-5; D not certain. The germline V gene has CDR1 SGHRS and CDR2 YFSETQ. Trimming stripped 5 bases from V and 5 bases from J, with 7 bases between. The CDR3 spans 11 residues. The CDR3 protein is CASSYTETQYF. DNA of the CDR3: TGCGCCAGCAGTTATACGGAGACCCAGTACTTC.

The CDR3: CASTKEGAWDSYTF. CDR3 nucleotide sequence: TGTGCCAGCACCAAAGAGGGCGCTTGGGACAGCTACACCTTC. J is TRBJ1-2 and V is TRBV6-5; possibly TRBD1 for D (6 bases). Looked up from germline, CDR1 is MNHEY and CDR2 is SVGAGI. Between the trimmed V and J ends, which lost 7 bases and 9 bases, there was a span of 21 bases. The CDR3 is made up of 14 amino acids.

This chain links TRBV27 with TRBJ2-5, with D tentatively TRBD1 or TRBD2 (5 bases each). The germline V gene has CDR1 MNHEY and CDR2 SMNVEV (reference sequence). The length of the CDR3 is 14 residues. The V and J ends lost 6 bases and 2 bases respectively, with 13 bases between them. The CDR3 region is CASSPRGTQETQYF. CDR3 sequence (DNA): TGTGCCAGCAGCCCACGGGGCACACAAGAGACCCAGTACTTC.

The chain has TRBV5-6 and TRBJ2-5; D possibly matches TRBD1 or TRBD2 (5 bases each). V lost 4 bases, J lost 1 base, and 11 bases lay in between. The CDR3 is 14 amino acids. Germline V gene lookup returns CDR1 SGHDT and CDR2 YYEEEE. This CDR3 reads CASSEAGTQETQYF. The CDR3 DNA sequence: TGTGCCAGCAGCGAGGCAGGGACCCAAGAGACCCAGTACTTC.

This clone was seen once. The V and J genes are TRBV7-2 and TRBJ1-5, with 7 bases lining up with TRBD1. The CDR3 runs 15 residues. V gave up 4 bases and J gave up 1 base; unmatched junction bases: 4. Germline V gene lookup returns CDR1 SGHTA and CDR2 FQGNSA. CDR3 in amino acids: CASSSTGTSNQPQHF. The CDR3 DNA reads TGTGCCAGCAGCTCGACAGGGACGAGCAATCAGCCCCAGCATTTT. The full variable domain, completed using reference TRBV7-2 and TRBJ1-5, is GAGVSQSPSNKVTEKGKDVELRCDPISGHTALYWYRQSLGQGLEFLIYFQGNSAPDKSGLPSDRFSAERTGGSVSTLTIQRTQQEDSAVYLCASSSTGTSNQPQHFGDGTRLSIL.

The chain links TRBV2 to TRBJ1-3; no reliable D call. Germline V gene sequence: CDR1 SNHLY, CDR2 FYNNEI. The V and J ends lost 9 bases and 0 bases respectively, with 9 bases between them. This CDR3 has 13 amino acids. The CDR3 bases are TGTGCCAGTAGTACGGTCTCTGGAAACACCATATATTTT. Translating gives CASSTVSGNTIYF.

The gene calls are TRBV27 and TRBJ2-1; 7 bases align to TRBD2. The CDR3 is 16 amino acids. The germline V gene has CDR1 MNHEY and CDR2 SMNVEV (reference sequence). J was trimmed by 7 bases and V by 5 bases; bases with no gene match: 14. The CDR3 bases are TGTGCCAGCAGTGCTCCATTGGGACGGCGGGGGAATGAGCAGTTCTTC. Translating it yields CASSAPLGRRGNEQFF.

The chain employs TRBV9 and TRBJ1-3; D is unresolved. Trimming stripped 5 bases from V and 0 bases from J, with 9 bases between. The CDR3 loop spans 14 amino acids. CDR1 and CDR2 from the germline V gene are SGDLS and YYNGEE. CDR3 coding DNA: TGTGCCAGCAGGGCTGATAGCTCTGGAAACACCATATATTTT. Its translation: CASRADSSGNTIYF. Full variable domain (missing parts from reference TRBV9 and TRBJ1-3): DSGVTQTPKHLITATGQRVTLRCSPRSGDLSVYWYQQSLDQGLQFLIQYYNGEERAKGNILERFSAQQFPDLHSELNLSSLELGDSALYFCASRADSSGNTIYFGEGSWLTVV.

The rearrangement joins TRBV5-6 to TRBJ1-1; the match to TRBD1 covers 12 bases. Germline-derived CDR1 and CDR2 are SGHDT and YYEEEE. This CDR3 is built from 16 residues. The V and J ends lost 4 bases and 4 bases, in that order; junction bases with no gene match: 8. CDR3 sequence (DNA): TGTGCCAGCAGCCTCGGGACAGGGGGCTGGGTCACTGAAGCTTTCTTT. Encoded protein: CASSLGTGGWVTEAFF. The full variable domain, rest sourced from reference TRBV5-6 and TRBJ1-1, is DAGVTQSPTHLIKTRGQQVTLRCSPKSGHDTVSWYQQALGQGPQFIFQYYEEEERQRGNFPDRFSGHQFPNYSSELNVNALLLGDSALYLCASSLGTGGWVTEAFFGQGTRLTVV.

The CDR3 DNA reads as TGTGCCAGCAGCGACCAGACAGGGGGCATTGAAAAACTGTTTTTT. This translates into CASSDQTGGIEKLFF. This sequence joins TRBV9 and TRBJ1-4, with 10 positions matching TRBD1. The germline V gene encodes CDR1 SGDLS and CDR2 YYNGEE. CDR3 length: 15 amino acids. V gave up 3 bases and J gave up 7 bases; unmatched junction bases: 6.